The 2 T cell receptor beta chains below all came from one sample that was sequenced in a study of T cell repertoires in cytomegalovirus infection. One entry per CDR3 protein results from TCRdb running MiXCR on the reads. The sample contains fewer than 550,000 distinct CDR3 sequences, about 15% of which appear only once. Source material: CD8+ T cells from PBMCs. Source of these receptors: a human donor in good health (CMV status not recorded). Some clones in this sample may be carry-over from other donors' samples.

This clonotype has more than one count but fewer than ten. The V gene is TRBV15, the J gene TRBJ2-2, with D unresolved. Germline V gene data show CDR1 as LNHNV and CDR2 as YYDKDF (reference sequence). CDR3 length: 16 residues. V was pared by 0 bases and J by 0 bases, with 8 bases between. In nucleotides, the CDR3 is TGTGCCACCAGCAGAGATTCTGGAGCGAACACCGGGGAGCTGTTTTTT. Protein: CATSRDSGANTGELFF.

A few counts support this clonotype. The chain joins TRBV6-6 to TRBJ2-2; D remains unclear. The CDR3 is 12 residues long. Germline V gene data show CDR1 as MNHNY and CDR2 as SVGAGI (reference sequence). V gave up 7 bases and J gave up 6 bases, with 9 bases separating them. The CDR3 nucleotides read TGTGCCAGCAAGGAGAATCCCGGGGAGCTGTTTTTT. This sequence encodes CASKENPGELFF.